A single sample is the source of the 8 T cell receptor beta chains below, sequenced in a study of shared clonotypes between healthy human individuals. The method was immunoSEQ multiplex PCR; TCRdb's version includes in-frame clones alone and lacks a portion of them. The data contain about 610,000 clones, more than 95% of them seen just once; the ten biggest clones take up approximately 0.057%. Source material: naive CD4+ T cells sorted from blood. The subset denotes: CD45RA+ positively selected. These receptors all come from a woman aged 30 to 39 in good health.

The chain has TRBV11-1 and TRBJ2-2; TRBD2 matches at 10 bases. The CDR3 is 16 amino acids. Germline V gives CDR1 SGHAT, CDR2 FQDESV (reference sequence). V gave up 5 bases and J gave up 7 bases; unmatched junction bases: 10. CDR3 loop: CASSPRASGRSGELFF. In nucleotides, the CDR3 is TGTGCCAGCAGCCCCCGGGCTAGCGGGAGAAGCGGGGAGCTGTTTTTT.

J is TRBJ2-4 and V is TRBV4-2; 7 positions match TRBD1. CDR3 length: 17 residues. The germline V gene has CDR1 LGHNA and CDR2 YNFKEQ. V dropped 1 base and J dropped 2; count of bases not matched to a gene: 8. For the CDR3, the DNA is TGTGCCAGCAGCCAAGGTTTCCAGGGGGAGTCCAAAAACATTCAGTACTTC. Protein sequence: CASSQGFQGESKNIQYF.

Written as DNA, the CDR3 is TGTGCCTGGAGACGAGACATATACAATGAGCAGTTCTTC. Its translation: CAWRRDIYNEQFF. This rearrangement joins TRBV30 to TRBJ2-1, with no clear D. V was pared by 3 bases and J by 4 bases, with 10 bases between. CDR1 GTSNPN and CDR2 SVGIG come from the germline V gene (reference sequence). The CDR3 runs 13 residues.

The chain uses TRBV10-2 and TRBJ2-7; TRBD2 matches 8 bases. The length of the CDR3 is 14 residues. Germline V CDR1 and CDR2: WSHSY, SAAADI. V shed 7 bases, J shed 3 bases, and the junction held 8 bases outside the gene matches. The CDR3 DNA is TGCGCCAGCAAATTGACTAGCGTGGGCTACGAGCAGTACTTC. Translation gives CASKLTSVGYEQYF.

This CDR3 reads CASVRQINNYGYTF. As DNA, the CDR3 is TGTGCCAGCGTGCGACAAATAAATAACTATGGCTACACCTTC. The rearrangement uses TRBV2 and TRBJ1-2; D gene ambiguous. CDR1 is SNHLY, CDR2 FYNNEI, per germline. This CDR3 comprises 14 residues. V was shortened by 8 bases and J by 1 base, with 14 bases between the two germline ends.

The chain recombines TRBV10-1 with TRBJ2-7; maybe TRBD2 (6 bases). The V end was cut by 3 bases, the J end by 1 base, with 13 bases between. CDR1 WNHNN and CDR2 SYGVQD come from the germline V gene (reference sequence). The CDR3 has 15 residues. The CDR3 sequence: CASSEISGPSYEQYF. CDR3 in DNA: TGCGCCAGCAGTGAAATCAGCGGGCCTTCCTACGAGCAGTACTTC.

The rearrangement links TRBV19 to TRBJ2-1, with 7 bases matching TRBD1. The germline gives CDR1 LNHDA, CDR2 SQIVND (reference sequence). The CDR3 totals 17 residues. V was clipped by 5 bases and J by 1 base; unmatched bases: 11. CDR3 nucleotides: TGTGCCAGTAGTCTCTCGGGACAGACGATTTCCTACAATGAGCAGTTCTTC. Its translation is CASSLSGQTISYNEQFF.

The chain joins TRBV18 to TRBJ2-1; 8 positions agree with TRBD2. This CDR3 has 17 residues. V dropped 0 bases and J dropped 5; count of bases not matched to a gene: 9. Germline-derived CDR1 and CDR2 are KGHSH and LQKENI. The chain's CDR3 is CASSPPVSSGLHNEQFF. The CDR3 DNA sequence: TGTGCCAGCTCACCACCGGTGTCTAGCGGGTTGCACAATGAGCAGTTCTTC. Full variable domain (rest looked up from reference TRBV18 and TRBJ2-1): NAGVMQNPRHLVRRRGQEARLRCSPMKGHSHVYWYRQLPEEGLKFMVYLQKENIIDESGMPKERFSAEFPKEGPSILRIQQVVRGDSAAYFCASSPPVSSGLHNEQFFGPGTRLTVL.